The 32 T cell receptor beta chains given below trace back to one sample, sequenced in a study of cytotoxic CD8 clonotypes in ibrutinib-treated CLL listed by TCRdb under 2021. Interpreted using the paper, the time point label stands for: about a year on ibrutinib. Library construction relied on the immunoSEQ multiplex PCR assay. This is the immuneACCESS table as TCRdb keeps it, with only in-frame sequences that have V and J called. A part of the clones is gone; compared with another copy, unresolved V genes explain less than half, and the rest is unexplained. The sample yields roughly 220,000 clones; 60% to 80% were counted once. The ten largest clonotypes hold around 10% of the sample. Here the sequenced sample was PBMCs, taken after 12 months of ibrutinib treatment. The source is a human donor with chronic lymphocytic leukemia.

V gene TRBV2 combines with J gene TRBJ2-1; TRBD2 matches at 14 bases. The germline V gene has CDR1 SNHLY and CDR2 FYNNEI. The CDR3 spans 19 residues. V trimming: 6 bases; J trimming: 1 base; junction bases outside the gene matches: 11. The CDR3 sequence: CASRGLAGEIPGSYNEQFF. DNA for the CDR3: TGTGCCAGCAGGGGACTAGCGGGAGAGATCCCTGGGTCCTACAATGAGCAGTTCTTC.

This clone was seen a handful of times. The CDR3 nucleotides are TGTGCCAGCAGTGATGGTCGGGTCGGCGAGCAGTACTTC. It yields the protein CASSDGRVGEQYF. The chain employs TRBV25-1 and TRBJ2-7, with no clear D. The length of the CDR3 is 13 residues. The V gene's germline CDR1 is MGHDK and CDR2 SYGVNS. Trimming removed 3 bases at V and 6 bases at J, with 12 bases between.

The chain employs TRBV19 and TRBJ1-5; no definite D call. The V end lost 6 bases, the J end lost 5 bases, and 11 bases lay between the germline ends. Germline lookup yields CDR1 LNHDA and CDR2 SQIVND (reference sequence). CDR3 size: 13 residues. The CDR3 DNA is TGTGCCAGTAGGGACCCGGCTGATCAGCCCCAGCATTTT. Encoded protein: CASRDPADQPQHF.

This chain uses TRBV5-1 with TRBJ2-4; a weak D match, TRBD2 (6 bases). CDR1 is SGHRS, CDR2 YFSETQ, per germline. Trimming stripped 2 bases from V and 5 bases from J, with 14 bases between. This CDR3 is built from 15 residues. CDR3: CASSLGWGGENIQYF. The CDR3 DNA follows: TGCGCCAGCAGCTTAGGGTGGGGAGGCGAAAACATTCAGTACTTC.

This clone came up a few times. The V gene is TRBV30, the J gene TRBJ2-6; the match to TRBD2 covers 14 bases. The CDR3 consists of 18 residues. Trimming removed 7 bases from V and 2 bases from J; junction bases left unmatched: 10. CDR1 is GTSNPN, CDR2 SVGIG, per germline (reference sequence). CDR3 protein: CAYPATSGGAPGANVLTF. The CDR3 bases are TGTGCCTACCCCGCGACTAGCGGGGGGGCGCCTGGGGCCAACGTCCTGACTTTC. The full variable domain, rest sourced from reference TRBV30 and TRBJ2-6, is SQTIHQWPATLVQPVGSPLSLECTVEGTSNPNLYWYRQAAGRGLQLLFYSVGIGQISSEVPQNLSASRPQDRQFILSSKKLLLSDSGFYLCAYPATSGGAPGANVLTFGAGSRLTVL.

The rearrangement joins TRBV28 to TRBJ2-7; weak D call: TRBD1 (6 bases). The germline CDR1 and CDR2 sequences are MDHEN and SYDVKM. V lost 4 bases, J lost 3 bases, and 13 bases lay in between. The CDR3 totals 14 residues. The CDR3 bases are TGTGCCAGCAGTTCTTTGGGGGCTGTCTACGAGCAGTACTTC. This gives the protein CASSSLGAVYEQYF. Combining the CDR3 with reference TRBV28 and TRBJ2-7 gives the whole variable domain DVKVTQSSRYLVKRTGEKVFLECVQDMDHENMFWYRQDPGLGLRLIYFSYDVKMKEKGDIPEGYSVSREKKERFSLILESASTNQTSMYLCASSSLGAVYEQYFGPGTRLTVT.

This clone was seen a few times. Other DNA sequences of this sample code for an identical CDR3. Here the CDR3 DNA reads TGCGCCAGCAGCCAGGAAGATACGCAGTATTTT. It yields the protein CASSQEDTQYF. V usage is TRBV4-1 and J usage is TRBJ2-3; D gene ambiguous. The germline V gene has CDR1 MGHRA and CDR2 YSYEKL. The CDR3 covers 11 residues. The V end lost 3 bases, the J end lost 5 bases, and 3 bases lay between the germline ends.

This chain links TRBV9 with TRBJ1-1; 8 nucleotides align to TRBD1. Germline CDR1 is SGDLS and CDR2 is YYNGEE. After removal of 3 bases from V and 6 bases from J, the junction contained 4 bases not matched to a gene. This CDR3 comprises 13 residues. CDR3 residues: CASSAGGWSEAFF. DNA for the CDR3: TGTGCCAGCAGCGCAGGGGGCTGGTCTGAAGCTTTCTTT. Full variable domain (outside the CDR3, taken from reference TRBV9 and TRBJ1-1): DSGVTQTPKHLITATGQRVTLRCSPRSGDLSVYWYQQSLDQGLQFLIQYYNGEERAKGNILERFSAQQFPDLHSELNLSSLELGDSALYFCASSAGGWSEAFFGQGTRLTVV.

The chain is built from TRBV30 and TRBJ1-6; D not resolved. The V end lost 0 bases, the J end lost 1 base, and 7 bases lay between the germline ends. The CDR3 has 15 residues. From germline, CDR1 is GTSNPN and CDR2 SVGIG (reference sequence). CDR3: CAWSVAGSYNSPLHF. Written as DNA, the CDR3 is TGTGCCTGGAGTGTCGCGGGTTCCTATAATTCACCCCTCCACTTT. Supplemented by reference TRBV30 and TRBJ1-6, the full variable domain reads SQTIHQWPATLVQPVGSPLSLECTVEGTSNPNLYWYRQAAGRGLQLLFYSVGIGQISSEVPQNLSASRPQDRQFILSSKKLLLSDSGFYLCAWSVAGSYNSPLHFGNGTRLTVT.

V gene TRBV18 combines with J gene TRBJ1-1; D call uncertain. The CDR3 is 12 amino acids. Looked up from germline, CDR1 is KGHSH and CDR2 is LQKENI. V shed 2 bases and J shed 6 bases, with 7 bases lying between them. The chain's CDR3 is CASSPGMPEAFF. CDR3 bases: TGTGCCAGCTCACCAGGGATGCCTGAAGCTTTCTTT.

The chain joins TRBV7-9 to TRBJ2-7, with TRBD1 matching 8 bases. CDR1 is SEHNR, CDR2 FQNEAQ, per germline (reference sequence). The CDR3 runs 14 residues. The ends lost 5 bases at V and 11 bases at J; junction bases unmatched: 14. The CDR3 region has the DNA TGTGCCAGCAGCATATCGGGACAGGTTCTTAGAGAGTACTTC. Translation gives CASSISGQVLREYF.

The DNA for the CDR3 is TGTGCCAGCAGCTTAAGACAGGGGGCGCCGAGAGCGCCCCAGTACTTC. It is translated as CASSLRQGAPRAPQYF. The rearrangement joins TRBV7-6 to TRBJ2-5, with 10 positions matching TRBD1. This CDR3 contains 16 residues. V trimming: 2 bases; J trimming: 9 bases; junction bases outside the gene matches: 12. In germline, CDR1 is SGHVS, CDR2 FNYEAQ.

The CDR3 sequence: CASSLVVGLAGSYEQYF. The CDR3 DNA reads as TGCGCCAGCAGCTTGGTTGTGGGACTAGCGGGCTCCTACGAGCAGTACTTC. This chain links TRBV5-1 with TRBJ2-7; 12 bases match TRBD2. CDR1 and CDR2 (germline): SGHRS, YFSETQ. The junction had 4 bases not matched to a gene; V was cut back by 0 bases and J by 0 bases. The CDR3 runs to 17 residues.

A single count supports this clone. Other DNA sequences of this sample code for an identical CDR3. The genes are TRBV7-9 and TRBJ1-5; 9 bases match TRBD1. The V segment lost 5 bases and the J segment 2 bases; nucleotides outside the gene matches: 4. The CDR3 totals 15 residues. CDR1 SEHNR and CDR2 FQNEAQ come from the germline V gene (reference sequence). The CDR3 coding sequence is TGTGCCAGCAGCCGGACAGGGGCAGGCAATCAGCCCCAGCATTTT. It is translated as CASSRTGAGNQPQHF.

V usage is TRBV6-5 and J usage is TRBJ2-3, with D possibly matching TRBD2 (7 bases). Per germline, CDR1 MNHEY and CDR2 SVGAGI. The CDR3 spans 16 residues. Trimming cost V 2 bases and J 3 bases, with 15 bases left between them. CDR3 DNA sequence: TGTGCCAGCAGTTACCCCGCAGGGGAGGGAACAGATACGCAGTATTTT. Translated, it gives CASSYPAGEGTDTQYF.

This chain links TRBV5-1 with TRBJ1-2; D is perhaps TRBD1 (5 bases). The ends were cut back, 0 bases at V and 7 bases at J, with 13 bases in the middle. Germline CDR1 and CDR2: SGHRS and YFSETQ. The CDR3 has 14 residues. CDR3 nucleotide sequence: TGCGCCAGCAGCTTGGTTGGGGGTGAGGGTGGCTACACCTTC. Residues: CASSLVGGEGGYTF.

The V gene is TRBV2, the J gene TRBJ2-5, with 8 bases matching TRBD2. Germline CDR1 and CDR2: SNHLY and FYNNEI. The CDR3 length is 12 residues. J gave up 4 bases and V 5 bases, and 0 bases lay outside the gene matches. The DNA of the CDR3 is TGTGCCAGCAGTCTAGCGGGAGAGACCCAGTACTTC. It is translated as CASSLAGETQYF. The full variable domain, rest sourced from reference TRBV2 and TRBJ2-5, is EPEVTQTPSHQVTQMGQEVILRCVPISNHLYFYWYRQILGQKVEFLVSFYNNEISEKSEIFDDQFSVERPDGSNFTLKIRSTKLEDSAMYFCASSLAGETQYFGPGTRLLVL.

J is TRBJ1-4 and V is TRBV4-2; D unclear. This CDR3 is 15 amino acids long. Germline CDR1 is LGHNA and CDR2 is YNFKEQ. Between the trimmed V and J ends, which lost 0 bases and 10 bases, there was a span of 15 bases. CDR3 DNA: TGTGCCAGCAGCCAAGAGTTGGGTATCTTGGGAAAACTGTTTTTT. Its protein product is CASSQELGILGKLFF.

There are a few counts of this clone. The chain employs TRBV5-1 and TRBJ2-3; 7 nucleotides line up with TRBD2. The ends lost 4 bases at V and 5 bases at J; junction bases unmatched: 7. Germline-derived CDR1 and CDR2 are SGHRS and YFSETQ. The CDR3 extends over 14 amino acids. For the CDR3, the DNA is TGCGCCAGCAGCATTGGCCCGGGGGGAGATACGCAGTATTTT. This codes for CASSIGPGGDTQYF.

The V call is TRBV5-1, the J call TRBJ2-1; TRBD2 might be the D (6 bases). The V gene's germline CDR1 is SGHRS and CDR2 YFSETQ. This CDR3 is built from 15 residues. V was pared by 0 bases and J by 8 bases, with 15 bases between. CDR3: CASSLAPGVKYEQFF. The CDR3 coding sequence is TGCGCCAGCAGCTTGGCCCCGGGAGTTAAGTATGAGCAGTTCTTC.

For the CDR3, the DNA is TGTGCCTGGAGTGAGGGGGGGTGGACTGAAGCTTTCTTT. Protein sequence: CAWSEGGWTEAFF. The genes are TRBV30 and TRBJ1-1; tentative D call: TRBD1 (6 bases). This CDR3 comprises 13 residues. Per the germline V gene, CDR1 is GTSNPN and CDR2 is SVGIG (reference sequence). The germline V and J ends were trimmed by 1 base and 5 bases, with 11 bases remaining between them.

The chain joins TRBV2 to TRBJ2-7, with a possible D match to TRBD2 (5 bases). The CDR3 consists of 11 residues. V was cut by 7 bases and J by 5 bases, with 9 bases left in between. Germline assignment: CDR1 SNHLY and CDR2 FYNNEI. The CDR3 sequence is CASTQRDEQYF. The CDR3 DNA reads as TGTGCCAGCACCCAGAGGGACGAGCAGTACTTC.

The chain's CDR3 is CASSLGPTYSAAKNIQYF. The DNA for the CDR3 is TGTGCCAGCAGCTTAGGACCTACTTACAGTGCAGCCAAAAACATTCAGTACTTC. The genes are TRBV11-2 and TRBJ2-4; D not certain. Per germline, CDR1 SGHAT and CDR2 FQNNGV. The CDR3 is 18 amino acids. V lost 1 base to trimming and J lost 0 bases, with 16 bases between them. The complete variable domain, with remaining parts taken from reference TRBV11-2 and TRBJ2-4, reads EAGVAQSPRYKIIEKRQSVAFWCNPISGHATLYWYQQILGQGPKLLIQFQNNGVVDDSQLPKDRFSAERLKGVDSTLKIQPAKLEDSAVYLCASSLGPTYSAAKNIQYFGAGTRLSVL.

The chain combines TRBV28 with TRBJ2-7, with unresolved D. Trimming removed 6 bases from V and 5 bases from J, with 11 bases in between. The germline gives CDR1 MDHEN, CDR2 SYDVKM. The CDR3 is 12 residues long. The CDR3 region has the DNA TGTGCCAGCAGCTTACTTAGCCACGAGCAGTACTTC. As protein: CASSLLSHEQYF.

DNA for the CDR3: TGTGCCAGTAGCCCTGGGCCCCCGATTGAGCAGTTCTTC. Translation gives CASSPGPPIEQFF. The chain joins TRBV19 to TRBJ2-1; D remains ambiguous. Germline V CDR1 and CDR2: LNHDA, SQIVND (reference sequence). The V gene lost 6 bases and the J gene lost 9 bases, with 15 bases spanning the gap. CDR3 size: 13 residues.

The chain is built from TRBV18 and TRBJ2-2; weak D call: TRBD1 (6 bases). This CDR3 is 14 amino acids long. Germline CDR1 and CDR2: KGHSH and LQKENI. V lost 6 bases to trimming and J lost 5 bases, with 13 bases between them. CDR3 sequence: CASSLGARTGELFF. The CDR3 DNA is TGTGCCAGCTCTTTGGGGGCTCGAACCGGGGAGCTGTTTTTT.

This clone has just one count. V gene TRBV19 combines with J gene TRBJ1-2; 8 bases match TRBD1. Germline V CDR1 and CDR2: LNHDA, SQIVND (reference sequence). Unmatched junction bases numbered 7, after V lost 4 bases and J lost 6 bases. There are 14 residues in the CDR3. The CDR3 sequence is CASSTGQGLDGYTF. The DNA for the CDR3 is TGTGCCAGTAGTACTGGACAGGGTCTCGATGGCTACACCTTC.

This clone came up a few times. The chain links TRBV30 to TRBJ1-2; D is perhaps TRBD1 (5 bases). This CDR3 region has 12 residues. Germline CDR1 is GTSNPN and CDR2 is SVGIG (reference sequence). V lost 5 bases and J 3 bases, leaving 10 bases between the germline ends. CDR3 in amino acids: CAWEGLYYGYTF. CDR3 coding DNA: TGTGCCTGGGAGGGACTCTACTATGGCTACACCTTC.

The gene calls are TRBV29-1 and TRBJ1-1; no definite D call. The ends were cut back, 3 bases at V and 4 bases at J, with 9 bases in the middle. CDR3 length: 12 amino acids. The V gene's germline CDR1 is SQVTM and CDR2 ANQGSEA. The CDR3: CSVDIRGTEAFF. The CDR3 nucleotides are TGCAGCGTTGATATCCGGGGCACTGAAGCTTTCTTT. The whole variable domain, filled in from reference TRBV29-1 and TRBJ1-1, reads SAVISQKPSRDICQRGTSLTIQCQVDSQVTMMFWYRQQPGQSLTLIATANQGSEATYESGFVIDKFPISRPNLTFSTLTVSNMSPEDSSIYLCSVDIRGTEAFFGQGTRLTVV.

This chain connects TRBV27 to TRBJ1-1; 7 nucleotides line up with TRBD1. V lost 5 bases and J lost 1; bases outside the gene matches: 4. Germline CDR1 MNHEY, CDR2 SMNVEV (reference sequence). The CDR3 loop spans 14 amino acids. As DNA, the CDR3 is TGTGCCAGCAGTGTGGGACAGACGAACACTGAAGCTTTCTTT. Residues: CASSVGQTNTEAFF.

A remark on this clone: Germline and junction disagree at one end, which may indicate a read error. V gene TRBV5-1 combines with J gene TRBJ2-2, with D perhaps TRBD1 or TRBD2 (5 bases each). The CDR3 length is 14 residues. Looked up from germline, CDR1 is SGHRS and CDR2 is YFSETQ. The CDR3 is CASSGGPITEELFF. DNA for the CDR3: TGCGCCAGCAGCGGGGGACCAATCACCGAGGAGCTGTTTTTT.

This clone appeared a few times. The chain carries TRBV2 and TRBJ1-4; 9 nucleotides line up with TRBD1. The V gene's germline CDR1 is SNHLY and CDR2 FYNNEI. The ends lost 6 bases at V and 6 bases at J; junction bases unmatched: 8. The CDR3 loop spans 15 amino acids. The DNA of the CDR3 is TGTGCCAGCAGCGGGACAGGGATGGGTTATGAAAAACTGTTTTTT. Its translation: CASSGTGMGYEKLFF.